This T cell receptor (beta chain) was obtained from a study of glioma-infiltrating T cells. CDR1 and CDR2 from the germline V gene are MGHRA and YSYEKL. V was trimmed by 2 bases and J by 6 bases, leaving 10 bases between them. This CDR3 has 13 residues. Study results and limitations: A blood CDR3 motif signature was depleted in highly divergent patients. Tissue-blood divergence was below expectation in non-neoplastic patients, above in gliomas.

Notes on this clonotype: Its cognate antigen is unknown.

Amplification of TCR alpha and beta CDR3 regions from RNA used iRepertoire nested multiplex PCR. For one-step reverse transcription and amplification, roughly 100-400 ng of tissue mRNA or PBMC total RNA was used. Each CDR3 protein is one row after TCRdb ran MiXCR on the multiplex PCR reads. The sample has roughly 350,000 distinct CDR3 sequences, 41% seen once. The sequencing sample was made of glioma tissue, nonneoplastic brain tissue, or PBMCs (not recorded which). V gene TRBV4-1 combines with J gene TRBJ1-2, with D unresolved. The source of this sequence is a human donor with low-grade glioma or glioblastoma, undergoing nonglioma brain surgery, or in good health (not recorded which). CDR3 loop: CASSQSLRHGYTF. The CDR3 nucleotides read TGCGCCAGCAGCCAAAGTCTAAGGCATGGCTACACCTTC.